A selection of T cell receptor beta chains follows, all from one sample in a study of memory CD4+ T cells and cytomegalovirus serostatus. The data were produced by immunoSEQ multiplex PCR, yet TCRdb's version contains in-frame clones alone and is incomplete. The sample carries about 41,000 clones, 70% to 80% recorded once. The sample comprised memory CD4+ T cells from blood. These receptor sequences come from an adult in good health and CMV-seronegative. The CDR3 runs from the conserved cysteine through the conserved F or W. D genes are given only for firm matches. Size is omitted from some rows. Given values are once, few, many or a class for expanded clones.

d_gene,v_gene,j_gene,abundance,CDR3aa,CDR3nt
TRBD2,TRBV7-3,TRBJ2-1,.,CASSLAGGSNEQFF,TGTGCCAGCAGTCTAGCGGGGGGTAGCAATGAGCAGTTCTTC
TRBD2,TRBV6-1,TRBJ2-7,.,CASRWEGFSSYEQYF,TGTGCCAGCAGGTGGGAGGGGTTTAGCTCCTACGAGCAGTACTTC
.,TRBV4-1,TRBJ2-3,.,CASSQEGFRDTQYF,TGCGCCAGCAGCCAAGAGGGCTTTCGAGATACGCAGTATTTT
.,TRBV4-3,TRBJ1-1,.,CASSLGTKPNAEAFF,TGCGCCAGCAGCCTAGGGACCAAGCCGAACGCTGAAGCTTTCTTT
.,TRBV19,TRBJ1-5,.,CASSVRGEEPQHF,TGTGCCAGTAGTGTACGCGGAGAAGAGCCCCAGCATTTT
.,TRBV30,TRBJ1-6,.,CAWSIGVSPLHF,TGTGCCTGGAGTATCGGGGTTTCACCCCTCCACTTT
.,TRBV19,TRBJ1-1,few,CASRSGEGLNTEAFF,TGTGCCAGTAGGTCGGGGGAGGGATTGAACACTGAAGCTTTCTTT
.,TRBV19,TRBJ1-5,once,CASSIDRTVPSQHF,TGTGCCAGTAGTATAGACCGTACCGTACCGTCCCAGCATTTT
.,TRBV18,TRBJ2-5,once,CASSPRGETQYF,TGTGCCAGCTCACCCCGGGGGGAGACCCAGTACTTC
TRBD1,TRBV5-1,TRBJ2-1,.,CASSLLAGTGYNEQFF,TGCGCCAGCAGCTTGCTGGCCGGGACAGGGTACAATGAGCAGTTCTTC
.,TRBV7-9,TRBJ2-1,.,CASSRGQGPYNEQFF,TGTGCCAGCAGCCGCGGGCAGGGTCCCTACAATGAGCAGTTCTTC